A selection of T cell receptor beta chains follows, all from one sample in a study of blood T cells in healthy people across ages. TCRdb analysed the 5' RACE reads with MiXCR anew, one entry per CDR3 protein. The data contain about 630,000 distinct CDR3 sequences, approximately 21% of them singletons. The sample taken for sequencing was blood. Receptors were obtained from a man aged 65 to 79 in good health. Each CDR3 is given with its conserved first and last residue. Fields, in order: J gene, V gene, D gene, clone size, CDR3 protein, CDR3 DNA. A D gene is named only where the DNA matches it firmly. The size field is filled for only some rows; it gives once, few, many or a size class.

>TRBJ2-7|TRBV11-2|-|few
CASSLGSGTYEQYF
TGTGCCAGCAGCTTAGGAAGCGGAACCTACGAGCAGTACTTC
>TRBJ2-1|TRBV7-2|-|few
CASSLAPDSYNEQFF
TGTGCCAGCAGCTTAGCCCCCGACTCCTACAATGAGCAGTTCTTC
>TRBJ2-2|TRBV20-1|TRBD1|-
CSARRGETGRTGELFF
TGCAGTGCTAGAAGGGGCGAGACAGGGAGAACCGGGGAGCTGTTTTTT
>TRBJ2-2|TRBV7-2|TRBD2|few
CASSLVGLVISGELFF
TGTGCCAGCAGCTTAGTGGGACTAGTTATCTCCGGGGAGCTGTTTTTT
>TRBJ2-1|TRBV28|TRBD2|few
CASRPGLANEQFF
TGTGCCAGCAGACCGGGACTAGCGAATGAGCAGTTCTTC
>TRBJ2-3|TRBV4-1|TRBD2|few
CASSQDHSGSADTQYF
TGCGCCAGCAGCCAAGATCACAGCGGGAGCGCAGATACGCAGTATTTT
>TRBJ2-1|TRBV3-1|TRBD1|few
CASSQDARQGSNEQFF
TGTGCCAGCAGCCAAGACGCGAGACAGGGGTCCAATGAGCAGTTCTTC
>TRBJ2-5|TRBV4-3|-|-
CASSQGTRETQYF
TGCGCCAGCAGCCAAGGGACGCGAGAGACCCAGTACTTC
>TRBJ2-1|TRBV24-1|TRBD1|few
CATGTGGGNNEQFF
TGTGCCACCGGGACAGGGGGCGGAAACAATGAGCAGTTCTTC
>TRBJ1-2|TRBV5-1|-|many
CASSLARTGANYGYTF
TGCGCCAGCAGCTTGGCCCGGACGGGGGCAAACTATGGCTACACCTTC
>TRBJ2-4|TRBV10-3|TRBD2|-
CAISESGSMDIQYF
TGTGCCATCAGTGAGAGCGGGAGCATGGACATTCAGTACTTC
>TRBJ1-2|TRBV7-9|TRBD1|-
CASSLASKQGLIGYTF
TGTGCCAGCAGCTTAGCGAGCAAACAGGGGCTTATTGGCTACACCTTC
>TRBJ1-5|TRBV5-1|TRBD1|-
CASSLEGQASNQPQHF
TGCGCCAGCAGCTTGGAGGGACAGGCTAGCAATCAGCCCCAGCATTTT
>TRBJ2-5|TRBV25-1|-|-
CASSESRVTQETQYF
TGTGCCAGCAGTGAATCCAGGGTTACACAAGAGACCCAGTACTTC
>TRBJ2-1|TRBV28|-|few
CASRQRTDYNEQFF
TGTGCCAGCAGACAAAGGACTGATTACAATGAGCAGTTCTTC
>TRBJ2-1|TRBV28|TRBD2|-
CASSLSSGNGKQFF
TGTGCCAGCAGTTTATCTAGCGGGAATGGAAAGCAGTTCTTC
>TRBJ2-3|TRBV28|-|-
CASFSSRGGTPVF
TGTGCCAGCTTCTCATCTAGGGGTGGGACGCCAGTTTTT
>TRBJ1-4|TRBV28|-|-
CASRTTGFNEKLFF
TGTGCCAGCAGGACAACAGGGTTTAATGAAAAACTGTTTTTT
>TRBJ2-1|TRBV12-3/TRBV12-4|TRBD2|few
CASSQLGLAGGEQFF
TGTGCCAGCAGTCAACTGGGACTAGCGGGAGGCGAGCAGTTCTTC
>TRBJ1-2|TRBV7-2|TRBD1|few
CASSLEGQGAPGGYTF
TGTGCCAGCAGCTTAGAGGGCCAGGGGGCGCCTGGTGGCTACACCTTC
>TRBJ1-5|TRBV24-1|-|many
CATSDTGYQPQHF
TGTGCCACCAGTGATACGGGATACCAGCCCCAGCATTTT
>TRBJ1-5|TRBV12-3/TRBV12-4|TRBD1|-
CASTQDRVDQPQHF
TGTGCCAGCACCCAGGACAGGGTGGATCAGCCCCAGCATTTT
>TRBJ2-7|TRBV6-6|TRBD2|-
CASSQGLAGVSEQYF
TGTGCCAGCAGTCAGGGACTAGCGGGAGTTAGCGAGCAGTACTTC
>TRBJ2-7|TRBV29-1|-|many
CSAGVSYEQYF
TGCAGTGCAGGGGTTTCCTACGAGCAGTACTTC
>TRBJ1-5|TRBV28|TRBD1|few
CASSSTGTGGSNQPQHF
TGTGCCAGCAGCTCTACCGGGACAGGGGGAAGCAATCAGCCCCAGCATTTT
>TRBJ1-2|TRBV9|-|few
CASSTRTYGYTF
TGTGCCAGCAGCACGAGAACTTATGGCTACACCTTC
>TRBJ2-1|TRBV7-9|TRBD1|-
CASSLAPGQDRNEQFF
TGTGCCAGCAGCTTAGCGCCGGGACAGGATCGTAATGAGCAGTTCTTC
>TRBJ1-4|TRBV7-9|TRBD1|many
CASSLRSGTGRTNEKLFF
TGTGCCAGCAGCTTAAGATCCGGGACAGGGAGGACTAATGAAAAACTGTTTTTT
>TRBJ2-7|TRBV29-1|TRBD1|-
CSVGSQGDEHYF
TGCAGCGTTGGATCACAGGGGGACGAGCACTACTTC
>TRBJ2-7|TRBV6-6|TRBD2|-
CASRTSGVPSYEQYF
TGTGCCAGCAGGACTAGCGGGGTCCCCTCCTACGAGCAGTACTTC
>TRBJ2-3|TRBV29-1|-|-
CSVDVLGDTQYF
TGCAGCGTTGATGTTTTGGGGGATACGCAGTATTTT
>TRBJ2-5|TRBV7-9|TRBD1|-
CASSLQGFETQYF
TGTGCCAGCAGCCTACAGGGGTTCGAGACCCAGTACTTC
>TRBJ2-5|TRBV20-1|-|-
CSVRTGPGETQYF
TGCAGTGTCCGGACGGGTCCCGGGGAGACCCAGTACTTC
>TRBJ2-1|TRBV12-3/TRBV12-4|TRBD2|few
CASSFETSGYNEQFF
TGTGCCAGCAGTTTCGAGACTAGCGGTTACAATGAGCAGTTCTTC
>TRBJ2-1|TRBV5-1|-|few
CASRRGDSLNEQFF
TGCGCCAGCAGAAGGGGGGATTCGCTCAATGAGCAGTTCTTC
>TRBJ2-4|TRBV19|-|-
CASNNRGAGKNIQYF
TGTGCCAGTAACAATCGGGGGGCTGGCAAAAACATTCAGTACTTC
>TRBJ2-2|TRBV5-1|-|few
CASSLNTGNTGELFF
TGCGCCAGCAGCTTGAATACGGGAAACACCGGGGAGCTGTTTTTT
>TRBJ2-1|TRBV5-1|-|-
CASSPTGPSYNEQFF
TGCGCCAGCAGCCCTACCGGCCCCTCCTACAATGAGCAGTTCTTC
>TRBJ2-5|TRBV5-5|TRBD1|many
CASSLALRTGQETQYF
TGTGCCAGCAGCTTGGCCCTACGGACAGGGCAAGAGACCCAGTACTTC
>TRBJ2-7|TRBV7-9|TRBD2|few
CASSSPTSGRSYEQYF
TGTGCCAGCAGCTCCCCCACTAGCGGGAGGTCCTACGAGCAGTACTTC
>TRBJ1-1|TRBV12-3/TRBV12-4|-|-
CASSLSGRYTEAFF
TGTGCCAGCAGTTTGTCAGGGCGATACACTGAAGCTTTCTTT
>TRBJ2-1|TRBV28|-|once
CASSFIRIRDEQFF
TGTGCCAGCAGTTTTATCAGGATTCGGGATGAGCAGTTCTTC
>TRBJ2-1|TRBV12-5|-|few
CASGRELEQFF
TGTGCTAGTGGCCGGGAATTGGAGCAGTTCTTC
>TRBJ2-1|TRBV7-8|TRBD2|few
CASSLTSGSSNEQFF
TGTGCCAGCAGCTTAACTAGCGGGAGTTCCAATGAGCAGTTCTTC
>TRBJ2-5|TRBV7-3|-|many
CASSSGYTGTQYF
TGTGCCAGCAGCTCGGGATACACGGGGACCCAGTACTTC
>TRBJ2-5|TRBV20-1|-|once
CSAREGPPGGTQYF
TGCAGTGCTAGAGAAGGGCCTCCCGGGGGGACCCAGTACTTC
>TRBJ2-5|TRBV7-6|TRBD2|few
CASSPNRLAGAIQETQYF
TGTGCCAGCAGCCCTAATAGACTAGCGGGAGCCATCCAAGAGACCCAGTACTTC
>TRBJ2-4|TRBV5-1|-|-
CASSPNTVAKNIQYF
TGCGCCAGCAGCCCAAACACCGTAGCCAAAAACATTCAGTACTTC
>TRBJ2-5|TRBV7-7|TRBD1|few
CASSEDRGETQYF
TGTGCTAGCAGCGAAGACAGGGGTGAGACCCAGTACTTC
>TRBJ1-5|TRBV5-6|TRBD1|few
CASSPGTGNSNQPQHF
TGTGCCAGCAGCCCCGGGACAGGGAATAGCAATCAGCCCCAGCATTTT
>TRBJ2-5|TRBV5-1|TRBD1|few
CASSEPGQGPTKETQYF
TGCGCCAGCAGCGAGCCGGGACAGGGGCCTACCAAAGAGACCCAGTACTTC
>TRBJ2-3|TRBV9|TRBD2|few
CASSPLAGGFTDTQYF
TGTGCCAGCAGCCCACTAGCGGGAGGTTTTACAGATACGCAGTATTTT
>TRBJ1-5|TRBV27|TRBD1|few
CASKGQGEGQPQHF
TGTGCCAGCAAGGGACAGGGGGAAGGTCAGCCCCAGCATTTT
>TRBJ2-7|TRBV12-3/TRBV12-4|-|few
CASTYGRASYEQYF
TGTGCCAGCACCTATGGGAGAGCCTCCTACGAGCAGTACTTC
>TRBJ2-4|TRBV29-1|-|few
CSVVVGGTKNIQYF
TGCAGCGTTGTAGTTGGGGGAACCAAAAACATTCAGTACTTC
>TRBJ2-3|TRBV6-2/TRBV6-3|-|-
CASRRQAGDTQYF
TGTGCCAGCAGGAGACAGGCCGGAGATACGCAGTATTTT